Each of the 27 T cell receptor beta chains below was sequenced from the same sample in a study of shared clonotypes between healthy human individuals. Repertoires were generated with immunoSEQ multiplex PCR, while TCRdb's copy carries only in-frame clones and drops some. The table records hundreds of thousands of clones, about 91% of them present only once. Selected positively for CCR7 and CD45RO-negative, naive CD8 cells excluded terminally differentiated effector memory CD45RA+ cells. The material sequenced was naive CD8+ T cells sorted from blood. The receptors stem from a young man in good health.

In regard to this clone: The same CDR3 is also encoded by other DNA sequences in this sample. This chain uses TRBV30 with TRBJ2-7; 8 nucleotides match TRBD1. Germline lookup yields CDR1 GTSNPN and CDR2 SVGIG (reference sequence). The V gene end was trimmed by 3 bases and the J gene end by 0 bases; junction bases not matched to a gene: 7. CDR3 length: 15 amino acids. CDR3 in DNA: TGTGCCTGGAGCGGTGGACAGGGTGTCTCCTACGAGCAGTACTTC. It encodes CAWSGGQGVSYEQYF.

The V and J genes are TRBV29-1 and TRBJ2-7, with D possibly TRBD1 on 6 matching bases. Germline assignment: CDR1 SQVTM and CDR2 ANQGSEA. This CDR3 has 15 residues. V lost 2 bases and J 3 bases, leaving 17 bases between the germline ends. The CDR3 DNA is TGCAGCGTTGAAAGTAGCAGGGGCGCCTTCTACGAGCAGTACTTC. It specifies CSVESSRGAFYEQYF.

This rearrangement joins TRBV11-2 to TRBJ2-7; D may correspond to TRBD1 or TRBD2 (5 bases each). Trimming took 6 bases from V and 0 from J, leaving 15 bases between them. Germline V gene data show CDR1 as SGHAT and CDR2 as FQNNGV. The CDR3 spans 15 residues. CDR3 sequence (DNA): TGTGCCAGCAGTTCACGGGACCACAACTCCTACGAGCAGTACTTC. This gives the protein CASSSRDHNSYEQYF. Full variable domain (missing parts from reference TRBV11-2 and TRBJ2-7): EAGVAQSPRYKIIEKRQSVAFWCNPISGHATLYWYQQILGQGPKLLIQFQNNGVVDDSQLPKDRFSAERLKGVDSTLKIQPAKLEDSAVYLCASSSRDHNSYEQYFGPGTRLTVT.

This sequence joins TRBV7-9 and TRBJ1-1; D is undetermined. The V and J ends lost 1 base and 7 bases respectively, with 19 bases between them. The CDR3 extends over 16 amino acids. Germline loops: CDR1 SEHNR, CDR2 FQNEAQ (reference sequence). The CDR3 spells CASSLGAGSPTSEAFF. CDR3 nucleotides: TGTGCCAGCAGCTTAGGCGCAGGCTCTCCTACAAGTGAAGCTTTCTTT.

This sequence joins TRBV28 and TRBJ2-6, with D uncertain. The CDR3 spans 13 residues. CDR1 is MDHEN and CDR2 is SYDVKM in the germline V gene. V lost 10 bases, J lost 1 base, and 8 bases lay in between. The CDR3 is CATRKSGANVLTF. As DNA, the CDR3 is TGTGCCACCCGTAAGTCTGGGGCCAACGTCCTGACTTTC.

The chain couples TRBV29-1 to TRBJ2-1; D is unresolved. Trimming took off 3 bases at V and 5 bases at J, with 8 bases between the two ends. Germline V gives CDR1 SQVTM, CDR2 ANQGSEA. The length of the CDR3 is 12 residues. CDR3 DNA sequence: TGCAGCGTTGACCCAAGGAACAATGAGCAGTTCTTC. Amino acid sequence: CSVDPRNNEQFF.

The chain joins TRBV27 to TRBJ2-3; D is tentatively TRBD1 or TRBD2 (5 bases each). The CDR3 covers 15 residues. The V and J ends lost 6 bases and 2 bases respectively, with 15 bases between them. Germline values: CDR1 MNHEY, CDR2 SMNVEV (reference sequence). CDR3 in amino acids: CASSQVRGYTDTQYF. The CDR3 nucleotides are TGTGCCAGCAGCCAGGTGAGGGGCTACACAGATACGCAGTATTTT.

V is TRBV7-9 and J is TRBJ2-7, with 7 bases lining up with TRBD1. CDR1 and CDR2 from the germline V gene are SEHNR and FQNEAQ (reference sequence). The CDR3 runs to 14 residues. V was pared by 9 bases and J by 3 bases, with 11 bases of the junction left unmatched. As DNA, the CDR3 is TGTGCCAGTAACACCGGGACAGCCGACTACGAGCAGTACTTC. Translating gives CASNTGTADYEQYF.

This chain joins TRBV15 and TRBJ2-1, with TRBD2 identical over 10 bases. The CDR3 has 15 amino acids. CDR1 and CDR2 from the germline V gene are LNHNV and YYDKDF (reference sequence). V lost 3 bases and J lost 3; bases outside the gene matches: 2. CDR3 in DNA: TGTGCCACCAGCAGGCTAGCGGGAGACTACAATGAGCAGTTCTTC. Protein: CATSRLAGDYNEQFF.

The gene calls are TRBV4-1 and TRBJ2-7, with D possibly being TRBD1 or TRBD2 (5 bases each). The germline gives CDR1 MGHRA, CDR2 YSYEKL. The CDR3 extends over 13 amino acids. Trimming stripped 4 bases from V and 7 bases from J, with 14 bases between. This chain's CDR3 is CASSPGPGSEQYF. DNA for the CDR3: TGCGCCAGCAGCCCGGGGCCGGGGTCGGAGCAGTACTTC.

The chain is built from TRBV28 and TRBJ2-1, with 13 positions matching TRBD2. V gave up 2 bases and J gave up 7 bases; unmatched junction bases: 23. This CDR3 has 22 residues. CDR1 MDHEN and CDR2 SYDVKM come from the germline V gene. The CDR3 nucleotides are TGTGCCAGCAGTTTACCCACACTAGCGGGAGGGTCCCACTCGCCTCTCTGGAATGAGCAGTTCTTC. Its translation is CASSLPTLAGGSHSPLWNEQFF.

CDR3 protein: CASSLGTSGRKDNEQFF. DNA of the CDR3: TGCGCCAGCAGCTTGGGGACTAGCGGGAGGAAAGACAATGAGCAGTTCTTC. This chain joins TRBV5-1 and TRBJ2-1, with TRBD2 matching over 14 bases. The V segment lost 0 bases and the J segment 5 bases; nucleotides outside the gene matches: 4. The V gene's germline CDR1 is SGHRS and CDR2 YFSETQ. CDR3 length equals 17 residues.

The rearrangement joins TRBV4-1 to TRBJ2-2; 8 bases are shared with TRBD1. Germline lookup yields CDR1 MGHRA and CDR2 YSYEKL. Germline trimming cut 4 bases from V and 4 bases from J; bases unmatched to any gene: 5. This CDR3 is 15 amino acids long. CDR3 in amino acids: CASSLIQGVTGELFF. CDR3 coding DNA: TGCGCCAGCAGCCTTATACAGGGGGTCACCGGGGAGCTGTTTTTT.

The chain employs TRBV27 and TRBJ2-1; 10 bases align to TRBD1. The germline V gene has CDR1 MNHEY and CDR2 SMNVEV (reference sequence). This CDR3 comprises 15 residues. The trim removed 4 bases at V and 2 bases at J, leaving 2 bases unmatched. The CDR3 reads CASSWGQGTYNEQFF. The CDR3 region has the DNA TGTGCCAGCAGTTGGGGACAGGGGACCTACAATGAGCAGTTCTTC.

Remarks on this clone: This specimen includes other DNA sequences encoding the same CDR3. CDR3 in amino acids: CASSLEGLAGGPDTQYF. The DNA of the CDR3 is TGCGCCAGCAGCTTGGAAGGACTAGCGGGAGGGCCCGATACGCAGTATTTT. V is TRBV5-1 and J is TRBJ2-3; 15 bases line up with TRBD2. CDR1 SGHRS and CDR2 YFSETQ come from the germline V gene. After removal of 0 bases from V and 6 bases from J, the junction contained 5 bases not matched to a gene. The CDR3 sequence is 17 residues long.

This chain connects TRBV9 to TRBJ2-1; D is perhaps TRBD1 (6 bases). The germline V gene has CDR1 SGDLS and CDR2 YYNGEE. The V gene lost 0 bases and the J gene lost 6 bases, with 10 bases spanning the gap. The CDR3 loop spans 14 amino acids. The CDR3 sequence is CASSVADSPNEQFF. The CDR3 bases are TGTGCCAGCAGCGTAGCGGACAGCCCCAATGAGCAGTTCTTC.

The chain links TRBV5-4 to TRBJ1-2, with 9 bases lining up with TRBD1. J lost 6 bases, V lost 0 bases, and 3 bases had no gene match. Per germline, CDR1 SGHNT and CDR2 YYREEE (reference sequence). This CDR3 comprises 14 residues. The CDR3 sequence is CASSLGTGVNGYTF. The CDR3 DNA sequence: TGTGCCAGCAGCTTGGGGACAGGGGTAAATGGCTACACCTTC.

The genes are TRBV9 and TRBJ2-1; the D is unclear. Germline V gives CDR1 SGDLS, CDR2 YYNGEE. The CDR3 covers 16 residues. V was shortened by 0 bases and J by 5 bases, with 15 bases between the two germline ends. This CDR3 is CASSVGQASYHNEQFF. For the CDR3, the DNA is TGTGCCAGCAGCGTAGGGCAGGCAAGTTACCACAATGAGCAGTTCTTC.

J is TRBJ2-3 and V is TRBV5-1, with 13 bases that match TRBD2. Germline trimming cut 3 bases from V and 6 bases from J; bases unmatched to any gene: 19. The CDR3 runs 20 residues. Germline values: CDR1 SGHRS, CDR2 YFSETQ. CDR3 sequence (DNA): TGCGCCAGCAGCTCCCCCCGACTAGCGGGAGGCGTTGGAGCCGTTGATACGCAGTATTTT. Translating gives CASSSPRLAGGVGAVDTQYF. Supplemented by reference TRBV5-1 and TRBJ2-3, the full variable domain reads KAGVTQTPRYLIKTRGQQVTLSCSPISGHRSVSWYQQTPGQGLQFLFEYFSETQRNKGNFPGRFSGRQFSNSRSEMNVSTLELGDSALYLCASSSPRLAGGVGAVDTQYFGPGTRLTVL.

This clone was detected once. V usage is TRBV9 and J usage is TRBJ2-5; 7 nucleotides align to TRBD2. From germline, CDR1 is SGDLS and CDR2 YYNGEE. The CDR3 covers 15 residues. Trimming at V came to 5 bases and at J to 5 bases, leaving 12 bases not matched to a gene. The DNA for the CDR3 is TGTGCCAGCAGTGAGCTCGGGGGGAGTAGGGAGACCCAGTACTTC. Its translation: CASSELGGSRETQYF.

This chain links TRBV27 with TRBJ1-4; 10 bases match TRBD1. Per the germline V gene, CDR1 is MNHEY and CDR2 is SMNVEV (reference sequence). The J segment lost 6 bases and the V segment lost 6 bases, leaving 16 bases of the junction unmatched. This CDR3 region has 18 residues. The CDR3 DNA sequence: TGTGCCAGCAGCATGACCGGGACAGGGGTGCGAGGGGATGAAAAACTGTTTTTT. Translated: CASSMTGTGVRGDEKLFF.

This chain uses TRBV2 with TRBJ2-7; 7 bases agree with TRBD2. CDR1 SNHLY and CDR2 FYNNEI come from the germline V gene. The CDR3 runs 14 residues. V shed 4 bases and J 2 bases; nucleotides not matched to a gene: 5. Here the CDR3 DNA reads TGTGCCAGCAGTGTTGCTAGCGGAACCTACGAGCAGTACTTC. It specifies CASSVASGTYEQYF. Using reference TRBV2 and TRBJ2-7 for the parts outside the CDR3, the full variable domain is EPEVTQTPSHQVTQMGQEVILRCVPISNHLYFYWYRQILGQKVEFLVSFYNNEISEKSEIFDDQFSVERPDGSNFTLKIRSTKLEDSAMYFCASSVASGTYEQYFGPGTRLTVT.

V is TRBV7-8 and J is TRBJ2-1, with TRBD2 matching over 9 bases. The CDR3 contains 17 residues. The V gene end was trimmed by 6 bases and the J gene end by 8 bases; junction bases not matched to a gene: 17. Germline V gene lookup returns CDR1 SGHVS and CDR2 FQNEAQ. This CDR3 reads CASSSGVVSGGRDEQFF. The CDR3 coding sequence is TGTGCCAGCAGTTCCGGGGTGGTTAGCGGGGGCAGGGATGAGCAGTTCTTC. Combining the CDR3 with reference TRBV7-8 and TRBJ2-1 gives the whole variable domain GAGVSQSPRYKVAKRGQDVALRCDPISGHVSLFWYQQALGQGPEFLTYFQNEAQLDKSGLPSDRFFAERPEGSVSTLKIQRTQQEDSAVYLCASSSGVVSGGRDEQFFGPGTRLTVL.

This rearrangement joins TRBV5-4 to TRBJ2-1; D is unresolved. CDR1 and CDR2 from the germline V gene are SGHNT and YYREEE (reference sequence). This CDR3 region has 14 residues. Trimming shortened V by 4 bases and J by 7 bases, and 15 bases separated the two germline ends. The CDR3 nucleotides read TGTGCCAGCAGCGATTCGTGGGGTGGGAATGAGCAGTTCTTC. It yields the protein CASSDSWGGNEQFF. The variable domain in full, completed from reference TRBV5-4 and TRBJ2-1, reads ETGVTQSPTHLIKTRGQQVTLRCSSQSGHNTVSWYQQALGQGPQFIFQYYREEENGRGNFPPRFSGLQFPNYSSELNVNALELDDSALYLCASSDSWGGNEQFFGPGTRLTVL.

J is TRBJ2-5 and V is TRBV19; 10 bases line up with TRBD2. V was clipped by 3 bases and J by 4 bases; unmatched bases: 5. The CDR3 extends over 15 amino acids. Germline CDR1 reads LNHDA; CDR2 reads SQIVND (reference sequence). CDR3 loop: CASSITSGIRETQYF. CDR3 DNA sequence: TGTGCCAGTAGTATTACTAGCGGGATTCGAGAGACCCAGTACTTC.

The chain links TRBV15 to TRBJ1-4; tentatively, D is TRBD1 (5 bases). The CDR3 sequence is 17 residues long. V was trimmed by 5 bases and J by 0 bases, leaving 16 bases between them. Per germline, CDR1 LNHNV and CDR2 YYDKDF (reference sequence). Written as DNA, the CDR3 is TGTGCCACCAGCTCCCAAGGGACGGGAGCAACTAATGAAAAACTGTTTTTT. Protein sequence: CATSSQGTGATNEKLFF.

This chain links TRBV5-5 with TRBJ1-1; no reliable D call. In germline, CDR1 is SGHKS, CDR2 YYEKEE (reference sequence). Trimming removed 6 bases from V and 1 base from J, with 10 bases in between. The CDR3 covers 13 residues. The CDR3 region has the DNA TGTGCCAGCAAAACCGAAAGGAACACTGAAGCTTTCTTT. It specifies CASKTERNTEAFF.